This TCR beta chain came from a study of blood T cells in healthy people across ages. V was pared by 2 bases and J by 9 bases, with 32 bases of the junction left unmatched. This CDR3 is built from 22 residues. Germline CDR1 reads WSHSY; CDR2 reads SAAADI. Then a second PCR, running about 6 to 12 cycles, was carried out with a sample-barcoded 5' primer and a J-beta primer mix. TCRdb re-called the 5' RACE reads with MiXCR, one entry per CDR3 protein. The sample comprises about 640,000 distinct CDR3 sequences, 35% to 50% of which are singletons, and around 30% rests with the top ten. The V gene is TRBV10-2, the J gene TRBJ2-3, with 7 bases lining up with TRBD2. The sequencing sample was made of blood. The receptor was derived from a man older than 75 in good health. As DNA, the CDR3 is TGCGCCAGCAGTGAGCCCACCTCGACTAGCTCCCCTTCTGCGCGTTCGAGGGAGACGCAGTATTTT. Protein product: CASSEPTSTSSPSARSRETQYF.